This T cell receptor beta chain was recorded in a study of blood T cell repertoires in COVID-19. The method was immunoSEQ multiplex PCR; TCRdb's version includes in-frame clones alone and lacks a portion of them. The table records 210,000 or so clones, about 88% of them present only once. The length of the CDR3 is 15 residues. The V gene's germline CDR1 is SEHNR and CDR2 FQNEAQ (reference sequence). The V gene lost 4 bases and the J gene lost 5 bases, with 12 bases spanning the gap. The sample comprised peripheral blood. The source of this sequence is a woman between 35 and 50 years old who had recovered from COVID-19. The chain couples TRBV7-9 to TRBJ1-6; D unclear. CDR3 residues: CASSYRDGDNSPLHF. The CDR3 DNA is TGTGCCAGCAGCTACCGGGATGGGGATAATTCACCCCTCCACTTT.